A single sample is the source of the 20 T cell receptor beta chains below, sequenced in a study of identical twins. A single record per CDR3 protein comes from TCRdb applying MiXCR to the 5' RACE reads. The sample shows approximately 1.8 million distinct CDR3 sequences, about 32% of them seen only once. The specimen sequenced was cord blood. The receptors originated from a newborn girl in good health.

This chain uses TRBV4-2 with TRBJ2-2; 8 nucleotides match TRBD2. Germline CDR1 reads LGHNA; CDR2 reads YNFKEQ. V dropped 0 bases and J dropped 13; count of bases not matched to a gene: 13. The CDR3 covers 16 residues. The CDR3 protein is CASSQDRLAGPRGLFF. The CDR3 DNA is TGTGCCAGCAGCCAAGATAGGCTAGCGGGTCCCCGAGGGCTGTTTTTT.

The table lists this clonotype with a few counts. The rearrangement links TRBV20-1 to TRBJ2-5; D unclear. This CDR3 is 11 amino acids long. Trimming shortened V by 6 bases and J by 5 bases, and 10 bases separated the two germline ends. Germline CDR1 DFQATT, CDR2 SNEGSKA (reference sequence). The CDR3 region is CSADLRETQYF. CDR3 nucleotides: TGCAGTGCAGACCTGAGGGAGACCCAGTACTTC.

The chain uses TRBV27 and TRBJ1-2; the D is unclear. CDR1 is MNHEY and CDR2 is SMNVEV in the germline V gene (reference sequence). The CDR3 contains 14 residues. V was clipped by 7 bases and J by 2 bases, with 14 bases between them. Here the CDR3 DNA reads TGTGCCAGCAAGGAGTCCCCTTCCAACTATGGCTACACCTTC. Residues: CASKESPSNYGYTF.

V and J are TRBV27 and TRBJ2-5; D is possibly TRBD1 or TRBD2 (6 bases each). Germline CDR1 and CDR2: MNHEY and SMNVEV (reference sequence). V gave up 1 base and J gave up 11 bases, with 14 bases separating them. The CDR3 runs 13 residues. The CDR3 DNA sequence: TGTGCCAGCAGTTTATTACAGGGCCGGGAGCAGTACTTC. This sequence encodes CASSLLQGREQYF.

This clonotype was counted many times. The chain has TRBV4-1 and TRBJ2-7; the D call may be TRBD1 or TRBD2 (6 bases each). Germline V gives CDR1 MGHRA, CDR2 YSYEKL. The CDR3 spans 15 residues. Between the trimmed V and J ends, which lost 1 base and 1 base, there was a span of 11 bases. The CDR3 here is CASSQVGGLSYEQYF. The CDR3 nucleotides are TGCGCCAGCAGCCAAGTGGGGGGCTTGTCCTACGAGCAGTACTTC.

This clonotype was found a few times. The V gene is TRBV5-6, the J gene TRBJ1-5; possibly TRBD1 for D (5 bases). The CDR3 consists of 18 residues. Germline values: CDR1 SGHDT, CDR2 YYEEEE. V was pared by 3 bases and J by 2 bases, with 21 bases between. CDR3 amino acids: CASSSRELILGGNQPQHF. DNA of the CDR3: TGTGCCAGCAGCTCCCGGGAGTTGATCTTGGGGGGCAATCAGCCCCAGCATTTT.

In its sample, this clonotype was seen a few times. The genes are TRBV7-2 and TRBJ2-7, with 9 bases that match TRBD2. The V gene end was trimmed by 0 bases and the J gene end by 1 base; junction bases not matched to a gene: 4. Germline V gene sequence: CDR1 SGHTA, CDR2 FQGNSA. The CDR3 is 16 amino acids. The CDR3 DNA reads as TGTGCCAGCAGCTTAGCTGCCCTAGCGGGATCCTACGAGCAGTACTTC. Translation: CASSLAALAGSYEQYF. The full variable domain, rest sourced from reference TRBV7-2 and TRBJ2-7, is GAGVSQSPSNKVTEKGKDVELRCDPISGHTALYWYRQSLGQGLEFLIYFQGNSAPDKSGLPSDRFSAERTGGSVSTLTIQRTQQEDSAVYLCASSLAALAGSYEQYFGPGTRLTVT.

This clonotype was observed a handful of times. The chain employs TRBV6-1 and TRBJ2-3; D not certain. This CDR3 contains 13 residues. In germline, CDR1 is MNHNS, CDR2 SASEGT. V was shortened by 8 bases and J by 2 bases, with 11 bases between the two germline ends. The CDR3 bases are TGTGCCAGCCGCGCGGCGGACACAGATACGCAGTATTTT. Translating gives CASRAADTDTQYF.

This clonotype showed up just a few times. The rearrangement links TRBV6-1 to TRBJ2-1, with D tentatively TRBD2 (6 bases). This CDR3 has 16 amino acids. Germline-derived CDR1 and CDR2 are MNHNS and SASEGT. V gave up 3 bases and J gave up 6 bases, with 18 bases separating them. The CDR3 loop is CASSDSGQRGVNEQFF. CDR3 sequence (DNA): TGTGCCAGCAGTGATAGCGGACAACGGGGAGTCAATGAGCAGTTCTTC.

This clonotype occurred a few times. The rearrangement links TRBV20-1 to TRBJ2-1; TRBD2 matches 10 bases. Germline loops: CDR1 DFQATT, CDR2 SNEGSKA (reference sequence). CDR3 length equals 13 residues. Losses at the gene ends were 4 bases for V and 10 bases for J; bases not matched to a gene: 7. CDR3 in DNA: TGCAGTGCTATAGGTAGCGGGAGGAGAGAGCAGTTCTTC. Translating it yields CSAIGSGRREQFF.

There are a few counts of this clonotype. The DNA for the CDR3 is TGCAGCGTGGAGGTAAACTATGGCTACACCTTC. It codes for CSVEVNYGYTF. The chain carries TRBV29-1 and TRBJ1-2; D is unresolved. CDR3 length: 11 amino acids. CDR1 is SQVTM, CDR2 ANQGSEA, per germline. Trimming stripped 6 bases from V and 2 bases from J, with 7 bases between.

The chain joins TRBV6-4 to TRBJ2-5; D is uncertain. Gene TRBJ2-7 matches the end of the DNA better, so the J call may be wrong. The germline gives CDR1 MRHNA, CDR2 SNTAGT. The CDR3 spans 14 residues. CDR3 bases: TGTGCCAGCAGTGACCCCCTAGAGACCTACGAGCAGTACTTC. Protein sequence: CASSDPLETYEQYF.

This chain joins TRBV18 and TRBJ1-1; weak D call: TRBD1 (5 bases). Germline V gives CDR1 KGHSH, CDR2 LQKENI. Trimming pared 4 bases from V and 5 bases from J, leaving 17 bases between. This CDR3 contains 15 residues. The CDR3 spells CASSLVGGEVTEAFF. The CDR3, as DNA: TGTGCCAGCTCACTCGTGGGGGGAGAAGTGACTGAAGCTTTCTTT. Filled out from reference TRBV18 and TRBJ1-1, the complete variable domain reads NAGVMQNPRHLVRRRGQEARLRCSPMKGHSHVYWYRQLPEEGLKFMVYLQKENIIDESGMPKERFSAEFPKEGPSILRIQQVVRGDSAAYFCASSLVGGEVTEAFFGQGTRLTVV.

This clonotype was seen more than once but under ten times. V is TRBV7-9 and J is TRBJ1-4; 7 positions match TRBD1. V shed 3 bases, J shed 4 bases, and the junction held 5 bases outside the gene matches. Per the germline V gene, CDR1 is SEHNR and CDR2 is FQNEAQ (reference sequence). This CDR3 has 15 residues. The CDR3 coding sequence is TGTGCCAGCAGCTTGGTCGGACAGGATAATGAAAAACTGTTTTTT. Translating it yields CASSLVGQDNEKLFF.

The sample holds one count of this clonotype. The J gene is TRBJ1-1, the V gene TRBV20-1; possible D gene TRBD1, 6 bases. CDR1 and CDR2 from the germline V gene are DFQATT and SNEGSKA (reference sequence). V shed 3 bases and J shed 8 bases, with 13 bases lying between them. The CDR3 consists of 12 residues. This CDR3 reads CSARKQGGEAFF. In nucleotides, the CDR3 is TGCAGTGCTAGGAAACAGGGCGGCGAAGCTTTCTTT.

The chain is built from TRBV20-1 and TRBJ1-1; 7 positions match TRBD1. The V and J ends lost 6 bases and 7 bases, in that order; junction bases with no gene match: 20. Germline-derived CDR1 and CDR2 are DFQATT and SNEGSKA (reference sequence). This CDR3 spans 16 amino acids. The CDR3 DNA follows: TGCAGTGCCCTCGACAGGGTAACAATGACCCAAGTTGAAGCTTTCTTT. As protein: CSALDRVTMTQVEAFF.

The chain employs TRBV6-1 and TRBJ2-2, with D maybe TRBD2 (5 bases). V lost 8 bases and J lost 6, with 10 bases in between. This CDR3 is 12 amino acids long. In germline, CDR1 is MNHNS, CDR2 SASEGT. The DNA of the CDR3 is TGTGCCAGCTGGACTCATCCCGGGGAGCTGTTTTTT. Translation: CASWTHPGELFF.

The chain combines TRBV4-1 with TRBJ1-1, with TRBD1 identical over 7 bases. This CDR3 has 14 residues. The trim removed 5 bases at V and 4 bases at J, leaving 7 bases unmatched. The germline V gene encodes CDR1 MGHRA and CDR2 YSYEKL. The CDR3 DNA reads TGCGCCAGCAGCTTTGACAGGGAAGGCACTGAAGCTTTCTTT. Protein sequence: CASSFDREGTEAFF.

The J gene is TRBJ2-3, the V gene TRBV12-3 or TRBV12-4; a weak D match, TRBD1 (6 bases). With 5 bases removed from V and 2 bases from J, the gap between germline ends came to 17 bases. The CDR3 has 16 amino acids. DNA of the CDR3: TGTGCCAGCAGTCCCCGCCGCCGACAGGTCACAGATACGCAGTATTTT. Its translation is CASSPRRRQVTDTQYF.

The gene calls are TRBV7-9 and TRBJ1-2; 10 nucleotides line up with TRBD1. Unmatched junction bases numbered 10, after V lost 5 bases and J lost 1 base. The CDR3 contains 17 residues. Germline V gene data show CDR1 as SEHNR and CDR2 as FQNEAQ (reference sequence). DNA of the CDR3: TGTGCCAGCAGCGCCGATCCCGGACAGGGGGGTAACTATGGCTACACCTTC. This codes for CASSADPGQGGNYGYTF.